The 14 T cell receptor beta chains in this list originate from one sample, sequenced in a study of blood T cell repertoires in COVID-19. The method was immunoSEQ multiplex PCR; TCRdb's version includes in-frame clones alone and lacks a portion of them. The sample shows tens of thousands of clones, roughly 80% of them seen only once. Sequenced material: peripheral blood. The receptors stem from a human donor in a cohort sampled during active COVID-19.

V is TRBV11-1 and J is TRBJ2-1; TRBD2 is a possible D gene (6 bases). This CDR3 region has 14 residues. The germline V gene has CDR1 SGHAT and CDR2 FQDESV (reference sequence). Between the trimmed V and J ends, which lost 6 bases and 13 bases, there was a span of 22 bases. Here the CDR3 DNA reads TGTGCCAGCAGGTCCCGTCCGGCTAGCGATCGACAGTTCTTC. Protein: CASRSRPASDRQFF.

The chain employs TRBV11-2 and TRBJ2-7; 7 bases map to TRBD1. Germline CDR1 SGHAT, CDR2 FQNNGV. Trimming cost V 2 bases and J 2 bases; bases outside gene matches: 3. CDR3 length: 14 residues. This CDR3 is CASSLKQGPYEQYV. The DNA of the CDR3 is TGTGCCAGCAGCTTAAAACAGGGGCCCTACGAGCAGTACGTC.

V and J are TRBV7-8 and TRBJ2-7; 8 nucleotides align to TRBD1. The CDR3 spans 15 residues. Germline V gene sequence: CDR1 SGHVS, CDR2 FQNEAQ. V lost 3 bases to trimming and J lost 2 bases; unmatched junction nucleotides: 6. This CDR3 reads CASSFRGRRAYEQYF. Written as DNA, the CDR3 is TGTGCCAGCAGCTTCAGGGGGCGCAGGGCCTACGAGCAGTACTTC.

With regard to this clone: Other DNA sequences in the sample encode the same CDR3. This chain joins TRBV9 and TRBJ1-3; TRBD1 matches at 7 bases. CDR1 is SGDLS and CDR2 is YYNGEE in the germline V gene. V shed 4 bases and J 0 bases; nucleotides not matched to a gene: 4. The CDR3 length is 15 residues. The CDR3 here is CASSPRTGSGNTIYF. CDR3 DNA sequence: TGTGCCAGCAGCCCCCGGACAGGCTCTGGAAACACCATATATTTT.

The V and J genes are TRBV6-2 or TRBV6-3 and TRBJ2-7; TRBD2 matches 8 bases. Germline values: CDR1 MNHEY, CDR2 SVGEGT. With 2 bases clipped from V and 0 bases from J, the junction kept 3 bases outside the gene matches. The CDR3 consists of 15 residues. The CDR3 DNA is TGTGCCAGCAGTTACCGGGGGGGGAGCTCCTACGAGCAGTACGTC. It yields the protein CASSYRGGSSYEQYV.

The chain recombines TRBV7-9 with TRBJ2-5; TRBD1 agrees at 10 bases. Germline V gene data show CDR1 as SEHNR and CDR2 as FQNEAQ (reference sequence). The CDR3 is 17 residues long. J lost 5 bases, V lost 2 bases, and 11 bases had no gene match. The CDR3 sequence: CASSLIRGQGVTETQYF. Here the CDR3 DNA reads TGTGCCAGCAGCTTAATAAGAGGACAGGGGGTAACGGAGACCCAGTACTTC.

In this sample, this clone turned up once. The rearrangement uses TRBV5-1 and TRBJ1-1; D perhaps matches TRBD1 (5 bases). The CDR3 runs 15 residues. CDR1 is SGHRS, CDR2 YFSETQ, per germline. The germline V and J ends were trimmed by 4 bases and 1 base, with 14 bases remaining between them. The CDR3 spells CASSADGRENTEAFF. The CDR3 bases are TGCGCCAGCAGCGCGGACGGCAGGGAGAACACTGAAGCTTTCTTT.

This chain connects TRBV24-1 to TRBJ2-1; TRBD2 matches at 10 bases. J was trimmed by 7 bases and V by 9 bases; bases with no gene match: 20. Germline CDR1 reads KGHDR; CDR2 reads SFDVKD. CDR3 length equals 18 residues. The CDR3 loop is CATQSGRAVLAAINEQFF. The CDR3 DNA reads TGTGCCACCCAGAGCGGGAGGGCCGTCTTGGCCGCCATTAATGAGCAGTTCTTC.

V and J are TRBV12-5 and TRBJ2-5; 13 bases match TRBD2. Germline values: CDR1 LGHNT, CDR2 FRNRAP. This CDR3 has 16 residues. Losses at the gene ends were 0 bases for V and 4 bases for J; bases not matched to a gene: 2. The CDR3 sequence is CASGLVLAGGPETQYF. DNA of the CDR3: TGTGCTAGTGGTTTGGTACTAGCGGGAGGGCCAGAGACCCAGTACTTC.

The chain combines TRBV6-5 with TRBJ1-1; D may be TRBD1 (6 bases). Per germline, CDR1 MNHEY and CDR2 SVGAGI. Trimming pared 5 bases from V and 5 bases from J, leaving 18 bases between. The CDR3 extends over 15 amino acids. CDR3 nucleotide sequence: TGTGCCAGCAGTACCGGGGGGGCGCCGGGAACTGAAGCTTTCTTT. Encoded protein: CASSTGGAPGTEAFF.

This clone was seen just once. The V gene is TRBV4-2, the J gene TRBJ1-1, with a possible D match to TRBD1 (5 bases). Germline V CDR1 and CDR2: LGHNA, YNFKEQ. There are 15 residues in the CDR3. Trimming took off 1 base at V and 3 bases at J, with 12 bases between the two ends. CDR3 residues: CASSQVGWGDTEAFF. CDR3 bases: TGTGCCAGCAGCCAAGTGGGGTGGGGCGACACTGAAGCTTTCTTT.

The chain recombines TRBV28 with TRBJ2-3; perhaps TRBD2 as D (5 bases). Germline V gene sequence: CDR1 MDHEN, CDR2 SYDVKM. The CDR3 is 14 amino acids. Trimming took 8 bases from V and 4 from J, leaving 16 bases between them. The DNA of the CDR3 is TGTGCCAGCGGCGGGCGTGGATGGGCAGATACGCAGTATTTT. Protein: CASGGRGWADTQYF.

The table lists this clone with a count of one. This rearrangement joins TRBV9 to TRBJ1-3; unclear D gene. Germline V gives CDR1 SGDLS, CDR2 YYNGEE. This CDR3 spans 14 amino acids. V dropped 4 bases and J dropped 4 bases, with 12 bases sitting between them. The DNA for the CDR3 is TGTGCCAGCAGCAAAGAATGGGAGGGAAACACCATATATTTT. Translation: CASSKEWEGNTIYF.

This chain links TRBV24-1 with TRBJ1-1; no reliable D call. From germline, CDR1 is KGHDR and CDR2 SFDVKD. Trimming pared 5 bases from V and 0 bases from J, leaving 15 bases between. The length of the CDR3 is 16 residues. CDR3 region: CATSAPGEIMNTEAFF. For the CDR3, the DNA is TGTGCCACCAGTGCCCCTGGTGAGATAATGAACACTGAAGCTTTCTTT.